A selection of T cell receptor beta chains follows, all from one sample in a study of cytomegalovirus exposure and HLA in healthy donors. The assay was immunoSEQ multiplex PCR, and TCRdb's table has in-frame clones only and misses some. The table records about 190,000 clones, around 81% of them present only once. Sequencing input: PBMCs. These receptors all stem from a young woman in good health and CMV-seropositive. CDR3s include the opening cysteine and the closing phenylalanine or tryptophan. The D gene is left open where the match is weak. The listing skips clone size in some rows; elsewhere it reads once, few, many or a size class.

TRBV7-2	NA	NA	TRBJ2-1	TGTGCCAGCAGCTTACTACTCCACAATGAGCAGTTCTTC	CASSLLLHNEQFF
TRBV4-2	NA	TRBD2	TRBJ2-5	TGTGCCAGCAGCCAAGAGCTAGCGGGGGGGCCGGGTTCAGAGACCCAGTACTTC	CASSQELAGGPGSETQYF
TRBV11-2	NA	NA	TRBJ1-4	TGTGCCAGCAGCTTAGGCCGGGCGGGGAGTGGGGAAAAACTGTTTTTT	CASSLGRAGSGEKLFF
TRBV5-1	NA	NA	TRBJ2-1	TGCGCCAGCAGCTTGAGCCGAGGAGAGCAGTTCTTC	CASSLSRGEQFF
TRBV2	NA	NA	TRBJ2-1	TGTGCCAGCAGGCCGAGACTAGTTGGTGAGCAGTTCTTC	CASRPRLVGEQFF
TRBV5-1	once	NA	TRBJ2-2	TGCGCCAGCAGCTTGTACATGAACACCGGGGAGCTGTTTTTT	CASSLYMNTGELFF
TRBV6-6	NA	NA	TRBJ1-2	TGTGCCAGCAGTTCTAGGGGTGAGATCTATGGCTACACCTTC	CASSSRGEIYGYTF
TRBV15	NA	TRBD1	TRBJ1-5	TGTGCCACCAGCAGGGACAGGGGGGCCGGTCAGCCCCAGCATTTT	CATSRDRGAGQPQHF
TRBV7-3	few	TRBD2	TRBJ2-3	TGTGCCAGCAGCTCCCGCGGGGGGGGTAAAGATACGCAGTATTTT	CASSSRGGGKDTQYF
TRBV6-5	NA	TRBD1	TRBJ2-3	TGTGCCAGCAGTCCTCAGGGGGCGCAATATACGCAGTATTTT	CASSPQGAQYTQYF
TRBV4-2	once	TRBD1	TRBJ1-2	TGTGCCAGCACCAGAGGACAGGGAGACTATGGCTACACCTTC	CASTRGQGDYGYTF
TRBV5-6	NA	NA	TRBJ1-2	TGTGCCAGCAGCTTGGCCTTGGACATTCGCTATGGCTACACCTTC	CASSLALDIRYGYTF
TRBV5-1	NA	NA	TRBJ2-2	TGCGCCAGCAGCTTGGACTTTAAGAACACCGGGGAGCTGTTTTTT	CASSLDFKNTGELFF
TRBV28	NA	TRBD1	TRBJ1-2	TGTGCCAGCACGGAACCGGGACAGCTAACGACGGGGTATGGCTACACCTTC	CASTEPGQLTTGYGYTF
TRBV5-1	NA	TRBD2	TRBJ2-5	TGCGCCAGCGGTCTAGCGGGGCAAGAGACCCAGTACTTC	CASGLAGQETQYF
TRBV6-1	few	TRBD1	TRBJ1-5	TGTGCCAGCCGACGGGACAGGGATCAGCCCCAGCATTTT	CASRRDRDQPQHF
TRBV7-2	once	TRBD1	TRBJ2-5	TGTGCCAGCAGCCCTACAGGGGCTGGGGGAGAGACCCAGTACTTC	CASSPTGAGGETQYF
TRBV7-3	NA	NA	TRBJ1-1	TGTGCCAGCAGCTTAACGTACAGAACCATGAACACTGAAGCTTTCTTT	CASSLTYRTMNTEAFF
TRBV30	NA	NA	TRBJ1-2	TGTGCCTGGAGTACAGGGCACTATGGCTACACCTTC	CAWSTGHYGYTF
TRBV6-1	NA	NA	TRBJ2-7	TGTGCCAGCAGTGAGCAGGGGTTCGAGCAGTACTTC	CASSEQGFEQYF
TRBV6-5	few	NA	TRBJ1-2	TGTGCCAGCAGTTATCTGGGGGGAGAGTATGGCTACACCTTC	CASSYLGGEYGYTF
TRBV14	NA	NA	TRBJ2-5	TGTGCCAGCAGTAAGCCGGGGGGCCCCCCTTACCAAGAGACCCAGTACTTC	CASSKPGGPPYQETQYF